Described below is a single TCR beta chain sequence and its context. Its specificity is unknown. The sample belongs to a study of cytomegalovirus exposure and HLA in healthy donors. Study outcomes and limitations: Fewer than 200 TCR beta chains were listed as cytomegalovirus-associated.

Primers for the PCR totalled 60 Vbeta and 13 Jbeta. Method: immunoSEQ multiplex PCR; TCRdb's copy keeps in-frame clones and lacks some. The sample consists of 190,000 or so clones, 83% of them appearing once. This CDR3 region has 19 residues. V lost 0 bases, J lost 4 bases, and 16 bases stayed unmatched. CDR1 and CDR2 from the germline V gene are SGHTA and FQGNSA. This sequence joins TRBV7-2 and TRBJ1-1, with 8 nucleotides matching TRBD1. The clonotype originates from a man aged 50-59 years in good health and CMV-seronegative. Sequenced material: PBMCs. CDR3 amino acids: CASSLAQDRALKKSTEAFF. The CDR3 DNA reads TGTGCCAGCAGCTTAGCGCAGGACAGGGCGTTGAAGAAGAGCACTGAAGCTTTCTTT.